One sample yielded the 30 T cell receptor beta chains listed below, sequenced in a study of shared clonotypes between healthy human individuals. TCRdb's copy holds only in-frame clones and misses some; the assay was immunoSEQ multiplex PCR. The sample lists roughly 1,600,000 clones, 98% occurring once. The sequenced material came from naive CD4+ T cells sorted from blood. The subset: CD45RA+ positively selected. The receptors were sampled from a young man in good health.

The rearrangement joins TRBV9 to TRBJ2-3; 7 bases fit TRBD1. This CDR3 contains 17 residues. Germline assignment: CDR1 SGDLS and CDR2 YYNGEE. V lost 4 bases and J lost 2; bases outside the gene matches: 13. The CDR3 DNA reads as TGTGCCAGCAGCCAAGAAGAGGGGGCTTTATACACAGATACGCAGTATTTT. As protein: CASSQEEGALYTDTQYF.

The chain employs TRBV6-5 and TRBJ2-5; D is undetermined. Germline V lookup: CDR1 MNHEY, CDR2 SVGAGI. The CDR3 is 14 residues long. Trimming shortened V by 0 bases and J by 1 base, and 6 bases separated the two germline ends. The CDR3 here is CASSYSKPQETQYF. CDR3 DNA sequence: TGTGCCAGCAGTTACTCGAAGCCCCAAGAGACCCAGTACTTC.

Only one count was recorded for this clone. This chain links TRBV2 with TRBJ2-1, with TRBD2 matching over 10 bases. Losses at the gene ends were 4 bases for V and 5 bases for J; bases not matched to a gene: 5. Per germline, CDR1 SNHLY and CDR2 FYNNEI. CDR3 length: 15 residues. CDR3 bases: TGTGCCAGCAGTGCGGGACTAGCGATAAACAATGAGCAGTTCTTC. Translated: CASSAGLAINNEQFF.

This rearrangement joins TRBV5-1 to TRBJ1-2; D is ambiguous. Germline V CDR1 and CDR2: SGHRS, YFSETQ. This CDR3 comprises 14 residues. The V and J ends lost 1 base and 6 bases respectively, with 13 bases between them. The CDR3 DNA is TGCGCCAGCAGCTTGAGGCGCGCCGAGAATGGCTACACCTTC. Its translation: CASSLRRAENGYTF.

This sequence joins TRBV30 and TRBJ1-2, with 7 bases identical to TRBD1. Germline-derived CDR1 and CDR2 are GTSNPN and SVGIG (reference sequence). V was pared by 0 bases and J by 4 bases, with 5 bases of the junction left unmatched. The CDR3 covers 14 residues. The CDR3 DNA reads as TGTGCCTGGAGTGTAAGTCGGGACAGCTATGGCTACACCTTC. It is translated as CAWSVSRDSYGYTF.

The V gene is TRBV19, the J gene TRBJ2-7; TRBD1 matches at 7 bases. The V and J ends lost 5 bases and 5 bases, in that order; junction bases with no gene match: 6. The germline V gene encodes CDR1 LNHDA and CDR2 SQIVND (reference sequence). The CDR3 is made up of 13 amino acids. For the CDR3, the DNA is TGTGCCAGTAGTGATACAGGGGCCCACGAGCAGTACTTC. It codes for CASSDTGAHEQYF. Complete variable domain (other parts from reference TRBV19 and TRBJ2-7): DGGITQSPKYLFRKEGQNVTLSCEQNLNHDAMYWYRQDPGQGLRLIYYSQIVNDFQKGDIAEGYSVSREKKESFPLTVTSAQKNPTAFYLCASSDTGAHEQYFGPGTRLTVT.

This clone was observed once. The chain is built from TRBV4-2 and TRBJ2-1; D uncertain. The V end lost 4 bases, the J end lost 6 bases, and 10 bases lay between the germline ends. The CDR3 has 13 amino acids. Germline V lookup: CDR1 LGHNA, CDR2 YNFKEQ. For the CDR3, the DNA is TGTGCCAGCAGCCCCAGGTCAGGCAATGAGCAGTTCTTC. It yields the protein CASSPRSGNEQFF.

V is TRBV6-1 and J is TRBJ2-7, with 11 bases fitting TRBD2. V trimming: 2 bases; J trimming: 3 bases; junction bases outside the gene matches: 3. The CDR3 runs 15 residues. Germline V gives CDR1 MNHNS, CDR2 SASEGT. DNA for the CDR3: TGTGCCAGCAGTGAATCGCTAGCGGGAGGCTACGAGCAGTACTTC. This encodes CASSESLAGGYEQYF.

V and J are TRBV5-5 and TRBJ1-5, with D maybe TRBD1 (5 bases). The V end was cut by 0 bases, the J end by 3 bases, with 13 bases between. The germline gives CDR1 SGHKS, CDR2 YYEKEE (reference sequence). The CDR3 has 16 residues. The DNA for the CDR3 is TGTGCCAGCAGCTTGGGGGGACGGCTACTCAATCAGCCCCAGCATTTT. Translated, it gives CASSLGGRLLNQPQHF.

CDR3 region: CASSLFREAQRGPKNIQYF. In DNA form, the CDR3 reads TGTGCCAGCAGTTTATTCCGTGAGGCCCAGCGGGGTCCCAAAAACATTCAGTACTTC. V gene TRBV28 combines with J gene TRBJ2-4; 7 nucleotides align to TRBD2. The CDR3 contains 19 residues. Germline loops: CDR1 MDHEN, CDR2 SYDVKM. V was pared by 1 base and J by 2 bases, with 14 bases of the junction left unmatched.

J is TRBJ1-2 and V is TRBV19; no clear D. The length of the CDR3 is 13 residues. The germline V gene encodes CDR1 LNHDA and CDR2 SQIVND (reference sequence). The V and J ends lost 4 bases and 1 base respectively, with 7 bases between them. The CDR3, as DNA: TGTGCCAGTAGTAAGATAAATAACTATGGCTACACCTTC. Translating it yields CASSKINNYGYTF. Looking up the rest from reference TRBV19 and TRBJ1-2 gives the full variable domain: DGGITQSPKYLFRKEGQNVTLSCEQNLNHDAMYWYRQDPGQGLRLIYYSQIVNDFQKGDIAEGYSVSREKKESFPLTVTSAQKNPTAFYLCASSKINNYGYTFGSGTRLTVV.

This chain links TRBV7-7 with TRBJ2-1, with D maybe TRBD1 (5 bases). The V gene's germline CDR1 is SSHAT and CDR2 FNYEAQ (reference sequence). V dropped 4 bases and J dropped 6 bases, with 10 bases sitting between them. The length of the CDR3 is 13 residues. DNA of the CDR3: TGTGCCAGCAGCTCCCCCGACAGCAATGAGCAGTTCTTC. Amino acid sequence: CASSSPDSNEQFF.

V gene TRBV19 combines with J gene TRBJ1-2; no firm D call. V lost 11 bases and J lost 2, with 15 bases in between. This CDR3 comprises 13 residues. Germline assignment: CDR1 LNHDA and CDR2 SQIVND (reference sequence). This CDR3 is CASSASLNYGYTF. The CDR3 DNA reads TGTGCCTCCTCCGCCAGCCTAAACTATGGCTACACCTTC.

This sequence joins TRBV28 and TRBJ2-7, with TRBD2 as a possible D gene (6 bases). CDR3 size: 15 residues. V shed 6 bases and J shed 1 base, with 16 bases lying between them. The germline CDR1 and CDR2 sequences are MDHEN and SYDVKM. Here the CDR3 DNA reads TGTGCCAGCAGCGCCCCGGGGGTTGGTTCCTACGAGCAGTACTTC. This sequence encodes CASSAPGVGSYEQYF.

The chain uses TRBV18 and TRBJ2-1; TRBD1 agrees at 8 bases. CDR3 length: 16 amino acids. Trimming removed 4 bases from V and 7 bases from J; junction bases left unmatched: 12. CDR1 and CDR2 from the germline V gene are KGHSH and LQKENI. DNA of the CDR3: TGTGCCAGCTCACTTCGAAGTGGACAGGGTCAGAATGAGCAGTTCTTC. Its protein is CASSLRSGQGQNEQFF. The full variable domain, its missing parts supplied by reference TRBV18 and TRBJ2-1, is NAGVMQNPRHLVRRRGQEARLRCSPMKGHSHVYWYRQLPEEGLKFMVYLQKENIIDESGMPKERFSAEFPKEGPSILRIQQVVRGDSAAYFCASSLRSGQGQNEQFFGPGTRLTVL.

This chain links TRBV10-3 with TRBJ2-5, with TRBD2 identical over 12 bases. Trimming cost V 5 bases and J 4 bases; bases outside gene matches: 2. The CDR3 is 14 amino acids. Germline loops: CDR1 ENHRY, CDR2 SYGVKD. For the CDR3, the DNA is TGTGCCATCAGTCAACTAGCGGGAGGAGAGACCCAGTACTTC. Its translation: CAISQLAGGETQYF.

The CDR3 region is CASSRAGRDYEQYF. DNA of the CDR3: TGCGCCAGCAGCCGAGCGGGTAGGGACTACGAGCAGTACTTC. The rearrangement links TRBV5-1 to TRBJ2-7; a weak D match, TRBD2 (6 bases). V lost 4 bases and J lost 3, with 14 bases in between. Germline assignment: CDR1 SGHRS and CDR2 YFSETQ. The length of the CDR3 is 14 residues.

On this clone: Other DNA sequences in the same sample also yield this CDR3. The rearrangement joins TRBV30 to TRBJ2-7; tentatively, D is TRBD1 (7 bases). The CDR3 is 12 residues long. Germline loops: CDR1 GTSNPN, CDR2 SVGIG (reference sequence). Trimming cost V 7 bases and J 1 base, with 11 bases left between them. The CDR3 DNA follows: TGTGCCTCTCAGGGGGGATCCTACGAGCAGTACTTC. Translated, it gives CASQGGSYEQYF.

The V and J genes are TRBV6-1 and TRBJ2-7; the D call may be TRBD1 or TRBD2 (5 bases each). The CDR3 has 14 amino acids. The V gene's germline CDR1 is MNHNS and CDR2 SASEGT. V dropped 2 bases and J dropped 4 bases, with 12 bases sitting between them. CDR3 bases: TGTGCCAGCAGTGAATTCGGGGCCGGTTACGAGCAGTACTTC. This encodes CASSEFGAGYEQYF.

V gene TRBV29-1 combines with J gene TRBJ1-1; weak D call: TRBD1 (6 bases). V was clipped by 7 bases and J by 0 bases, with 12 bases between them. CDR1 is SQVTM, CDR2 ANQGSEA, per germline. The length of the CDR3 is 13 residues. CDR3 sequence: CSARQDMNTEAFF. The CDR3 nucleotides are TGCAGCGCACGACAGGACATGAACACTGAAGCTTTCTTT.

The V call is TRBV5-1, the J call TRBJ1-4; D uncertain. V lost 4 bases, J lost 4 bases, and 17 bases lay in between. The germline gives CDR1 SGHRS, CDR2 YFSETQ. This CDR3 has 16 residues. The CDR3 sequence: CASSPGEAANNEKLFF. In DNA, the CDR3 is TGCGCCAGCAGCCCTGGGGAGGCAGCAAATAATGAAAAACTGTTTTTT.

The J gene is TRBJ1-1, the V gene TRBV7-3; D gene unclear. CDR3 length: 14 amino acids. CDR1 is SGHTA and CDR2 is FQGTGA in the germline V gene. Trimming cost V 4 bases and J 1 base, with 10 bases left between them. The CDR3 bases are TGTGCCAGCAGCTCACCGACCCGGAACACTGAAGCTTTCTTT. Its translation: CASSSPTRNTEAFF.

In regard to this clone: This sample also contains other DNA sequences that code for the same CDR3. The CDR3 sequence: CAIQGTSTDTQYF. The CDR3, as DNA: TGTGCCATCCAGGGGACTAGCACAGATACGCAGTATTTT. The rearrangement links TRBV10-3 to TRBJ2-3; D tentatively reads TRBD1 or TRBD2 (6 bases each). Germline V gene sequence: CDR1 ENHRY, CDR2 SYGVKD. This CDR3 is 13 amino acids long. The V gene lost 8 bases and the J gene lost 0 bases, with 9 bases spanning the gap.

The chain couples TRBV6-5 to TRBJ2-7; 7 nucleotides line up with TRBD2. The junction had 6 bases not matched to a gene; V was cut back by 4 bases and J by 0 bases. Looked up from germline, CDR1 is MNHEY and CDR2 is SVGAGI. The CDR3 consists of 15 residues. The CDR3 nucleotides are TGTGCCAGCAGTTTCCGGGACTACAGCTCCTACGAGCAGTACTTC. Residues: CASSFRDYSSYEQYF.

This clone has a single count. The same CDR3 can be traced to other DNA sequences in this sample. V usage is TRBV5-1 and J usage is TRBJ2-2, with D hard to call. Deletions cut 0 bases from V and 1 base from J, with 7 bases between. Germline V lookup: CDR1 SGHRS, CDR2 YFSETQ. The CDR3 runs to 15 residues. In DNA form, the CDR3 reads TGCGCCAGCAGCTTGGCGCGGAAGAACACCGGGGAGCTGTTTTTT. It specifies CASSLARKNTGELFF.

Comments on this clone: This sample also contains other DNA sequences that code for the same CDR3. This chain uses TRBV5-4 with TRBJ2-1; 11 bases agree with TRBD2. Trimming took 4 bases from V and 5 from J; bases not matched to a gene: 2. The germline gives CDR1 SGHNT, CDR2 YYREEE (reference sequence). The CDR3 has 14 residues. CDR3 DNA sequence: TGTGCCAGCAGCCTGGGACTAGCGGACAATGAGCAGTTCTTC. This codes for CASSLGLADNEQFF.

The gene calls are TRBV11-1 and TRBJ2-5; weak D call: TRBD1 (6 bases). The germline gives CDR1 SGHAT, CDR2 FQDESV (reference sequence). The CDR3 sequence is 16 residues long. Trimming took 5 bases from V and 5 from J, leaving 21 bases between them. CDR3 amino acids: CASSPRVTGLQETQYF. CDR3 coding DNA: TGTGCCAGCAGCCCTCGTGTGACAGGACTTCAGGAGACCCAGTACTTC.

The chain has TRBV7-9 and TRBJ1-4, with TRBD1 matching over 9 bases. Germline V gene data show CDR1 as SEHNR and CDR2 as FQNEAQ (reference sequence). This CDR3 region has 15 residues. After removal of 5 bases from V and 5 bases from J, the junction contained 6 bases not matched to a gene. CDR3 nucleotides: TGTGCCAGCAGCACACGACAGGGGGGGAATGAAAAACTGTTTTTT. It specifies CASSTRQGGNEKLFF.

The rearrangement uses TRBV18 and TRBJ2-5, with 9 nucleotides matching TRBD2. Trimming took 3 bases from V and 3 from J; bases not matched to a gene: 11. The CDR3 runs to 17 residues. Germline loops: CDR1 KGHSH, CDR2 LQKENI. For the CDR3, the DNA is TGTGCCAGCTCACCTCAATCGGCGGGGGGGAGTAAAGAGACCCAGTACTTC. Translating it yields CASSPQSAGGSKETQYF.

The gene calls are TRBV19 and TRBJ2-1, with TRBD2 matching 7 bases. V lost 11 bases and J lost 8; bases outside the gene matches: 18. The germline V gene has CDR1 LNHDA and CDR2 SQIVND (reference sequence). The CDR3 consists of 15 residues. The CDR3 DNA sequence: TGTGCCCCTGCAAAGCTCCGGGACTATCTAGATGAGCAGTTCTTC. Translated: CAPAKLRDYLDEQFF.